This TCR beta chain was sequenced for a study of blood T cells in healthy people across ages. A sample-barcoded 5' primer and a J-beta primer mix were used in a second PCR of about 6 to 12 cycles. TCRdb reprocessed the 5' RACE reads with MiXCR, giving one entry per CDR3 protein. The table shows more than 650,000 distinct CDR3 sequences, with about 48% occurring only once. From germline, CDR1 is SGHRS and CDR2 YFSETQ. V was trimmed by 2 bases and J by 0 bases, leaving 12 bases between them. The CDR3 has 15 amino acids. V and J are TRBV5-1 and TRBJ2-7; no clear D. Source material: blood. This receptor was obtained from a man of 80 years or more in good health. In DNA form, the CDR3 reads TGCGCCAGCAGCTTTAAAGGCGGCTTCTCCTACGAGCAGTACTTC. It encodes CASSFKGGFSYEQYF.